The next 10 T cell receptor beta chains were all read from a single sample in a study of T cells in Graves' hyperthyroidism and ophthalmopathy. Authors of the study amplified TCR beta CDR3 regions from RNA transcripts. HTBI primers were the set used in a first-round RT-PCR of the TCR CDR3. One entry per CDR3 protein, called by TCRdb with MiXCR from the multiplex PCR reads. The table has 75,000 to 100,000 distinct CDR3 sequences, under 65% seen once. The sequenced sample consisted of blood. The receptors here all came from a woman in her forties with Graves' hyperthyroidism.

The rearrangement links TRBV7-8 to TRBJ1-2; no clear D gene. V lost 5 bases and J lost 3, with 28 bases in between. The CDR3 has 19 amino acids. Germline V lookup: CDR1 SGHVS, CDR2 FQNEAQ. The CDR3 spells CASSARTSLGSGQYYGYTF. The CDR3 nucleotides read TGTGCCAGCAGCGCACGGACTAGCTTGGGGTCCGGGCAGTACTATGGCTACACCTTC.

In the case of this clonotype: A read error may account for a junction end that differs from germline. V is TRBV6-4 and J is TRBJ2-3; D ambiguous. CDR3 length equals 16 residues. Germline CDR1 reads MRHNA; CDR2 reads SNTAGT. The CDR3 region is CASSDSATTSTNTQYF. CDR3 bases: TGTGCCAGCAGTGACTCGGCGACAACGAGCACAAATACGCAGTATTTT.

J is TRBJ2-7 and V is TRBV10-3; the match to TRBD2 covers 8 bases. From germline, CDR1 is ENHRY and CDR2 SYGVKD. V lost 8 bases to trimming and J lost 0 bases; unmatched junction nucleotides: 9. There are 15 residues in the CDR3. This CDR3 reads CAIGQAGALSYEQYF. Written as DNA, the CDR3 is TGTGCCATCGGGCAAGCGGGAGCCCTCTCCTACGAGCAGTACTTC.

The chain has TRBV10-2 and TRBJ2-2; tentative D call: TRBD1 (6 bases). CDR1 is WSHSY, CDR2 SAAADI, per germline. The CDR3 covers 14 residues. Between the trimmed V and J ends, which lost 6 bases and 0 bases, there was a span of 8 bases. The CDR3, as DNA: TGCGCCAGCAGGGCAGGGGCGAACACCGGGGAGCTGTTTTTT. Encoded protein: CASRAGANTGELFF.

The chain employs TRBV4-3 and TRBJ2-7; TRBD1 might be the D (7 bases). V shed 0 bases and J shed 5 bases, with 17 bases lying between them. The germline CDR1 and CDR2 sequences are LGHNA and YSLEER. CDR3 length: 16 residues. CDR3 amino acids: CASSQDRGDYEDEQYF. CDR3 coding DNA: TGCGCCAGCAGCCAAGACAGGGGGGATTACGAGGACGAGCAGTACTTC.

Many counts were recorded for this clonotype. The V and J genes are TRBV15 and TRBJ2-7, with 7 bases lining up with TRBD2. Germline assignment: CDR1 LNHNV and CDR2 YYDKDF (reference sequence). Unmatched junction bases numbered 3, after V lost 8 bases and J lost 2 bases. The CDR3 extends over 12 amino acids. The CDR3, as DNA: TGTGCCACCGGGGAGGGTACCTACGAGCAGTACTTC. This gives the protein CATGEGTYEQYF.

This clonotype was detected many times. The chain joins TRBV7-3 to TRBJ2-2; D is uncertain. Trimming took 3 bases from V and 0 from J, leaving 5 bases between them. The germline CDR1 and CDR2 sequences are SGHTA and FQGTGA. The CDR3 contains 14 residues. CDR3 in amino acids: CASSLTANTGELFF. The CDR3 nucleotides are TGTGCCAGCAGCTTGACTGCGAACACCGGGGAGCTGTTTTTT. Filled out from reference TRBV7-3 and TRBJ2-2, the complete variable domain reads GAGVSQTPSNKVTEKGKYVELRCDPISGHTALYWYRQSLGQGPEFLIYFQGTGAADDSGLPNDRFFAVRPEGSVSTLKIQRTERGDSAVYLCASSLTANTGELFFGEGSRLTVL.

For this clonotype: A much larger clone lies a single base off, so this may be a read error. The CDR3 end shows no conserved phenylalanine or tryptophan, and so a read error is likely. The rearrangement links TRBV4-1 to TRBJ1-3; D is unresolved. The CDR3 totals 13 residues. V gave up 2 bases and J gave up 3 bases, with 5 bases separating them. Germline V gene data show CDR1 as MGHRA and CDR2 as YSYEKL. The CDR3 sequence is CASSQTRGNTIYL. As DNA, the CDR3 is TGCGCCAGCAGCCAAACGCGTGGAAACACCATATATCTT.

V gene TRBV15 combines with J gene TRBJ1-1, with D uncertain. The V end was cut by 0 bases, the J end by 4 bases, with 24 bases between. Germline loops: CDR1 LNHNV, CDR2 YYDKDF (reference sequence). This CDR3 contains 19 residues. CDR3 protein: CATSRDPPYGRLLATEAFF. CDR3 in DNA: TGTGCCACCAGCAGAGATCCCCCATATGGCAGGCTGTTGGCCACTGAAGCTTTCTTT.

On this clonotype itself: The junction departs from germline at one end; a sequencing error may be responsible. This rearrangement joins TRBV12-3 or TRBV12-4 to TRBJ2-2; TRBD2 might be the D (5 bases). This CDR3 contains 14 residues. This CDR3 is CASSFKAYTGELCF. The CDR3 DNA reads TGTGCCAGCAGTTTCAAGGCCTACACCGGGGAGCTGTGTTTT.